Below are 14 T cell receptor beta chains sequenced from a single sample in a study of HIV-infected patients and healthy controls. Whole blood was used without fractionation, so all unsorted peripheral T cells were included. Alpha and beta constant-region primers primed reverse transcription of about 500 ng RNA. Separate chain-specific third strand synthesis with multiplexing indices produced the alpha and beta libraries. TCRdb used MiXCR to reprocess the 5' RACE reads, holding one entry per CDR3 protein. The sample contains 19,000 or so distinct CDR3 sequences, about 9% of which appear only once. Source material: blood. The receptors stem from an adult in good health.

Many counts were recorded for this clonotype. The chain joins TRBV18 to TRBJ2-3; D gene ambiguous. The CDR3 runs 15 residues. Trimming took off 4 bases at V and 1 base at J, with 12 bases between the two ends. CDR1 and CDR2 (germline): KGHSH, LQKENI. CDR3 coding DNA: TGTGCCAGCTCACTTCAGCGCTCCGGCACAGATACGCAGTATTTT. It yields the protein CASSLQRSGTDTQYF.

There are a few counts of this clonotype. This rearrangement joins TRBV5-8 to TRBJ2-5; 11 positions agree with TRBD2. Per germline, CDR1 SGHTS and CDR2 YDEGEE. Trimming removed 4 bases from V and 1 base from J; junction bases left unmatched: 6. This CDR3 region has 16 residues. The CDR3 DNA reads as TGTGCCAGCAGCCGGCTGGGACTAGCGGCCCAAGAGACCCAGTACTTC. Translation: CASSRLGLAAQETQYF.

This clonotype was recorded at least ten times. The chain joins TRBV19 to TRBJ1-2; D is undetermined. From germline, CDR1 is LNHDA and CDR2 SQIVND (reference sequence). The germline V and J ends were trimmed by 3 bases and 0 bases, with 8 bases remaining between them. The CDR3 has 14 residues. CDR3 residues: CASSILPANYGYTF. CDR3 bases: TGTGCCAGTAGTATCTTACCAGCTAACTATGGCTACACCTTC.

The rearrangement links TRBV6-6 to TRBJ2-7, with D tentatively TRBD1 (5 bases). Germline V lookup: CDR1 MNHNY, CDR2 SVGAGI (reference sequence). The CDR3 spans 13 residues. The V end was cut by 2 bases, the J end by 6 bases, with 11 bases between. CDR3 DNA sequence: TGTGCCAGCAGTTACACGAGTCAGGGCGAGCAGTACTTC. It is translated as CASSYTSQGEQYF.

This clonotype has a handful of counts. The CDR3 bases are TGTGCCAGCAGTTTTGACAGCCAAGAGACCCAGTACTTC. Translating gives CASSFDSQETQYF. The chain employs TRBV6-5 and TRBJ2-5; weak D call: TRBD1 (5 bases). Deletions cut 4 bases from V and 1 base from J, with 7 bases between. This CDR3 contains 13 residues. Germline loops: CDR1 MNHEY, CDR2 SVGAGI.

The table lists this clonotype with many counts. This rearrangement joins TRBV29-1 to TRBJ2-5, with D possibly called TRBD1 or TRBD2 (6 bases each). The germline V gene has CDR1 SQVTM and CDR2 ANQGSEA. The CDR3 runs 11 residues. Trimming left V 8 bases short and J 9 bases short, with 16 bases between. CDR3 in amino acids: CSIGTQGSQYF. In nucleotides, the CDR3 is TGCAGCATCGGGACTCAGGGGTCCCAGTACTTC.

By proportion, this clonotype is medium-sized. The chain combines TRBV28 with TRBJ2-5; possibly TRBD1 for D (5 bases). The germline CDR1 and CDR2 sequences are MDHEN and SYDVKM. The CDR3 totals 13 residues. V lost 5 bases, J lost 3 bases, and 10 bases lay in between. CDR3 amino acids: CASSQGVEETQYF. The CDR3 DNA reads as TGTGCCAGCAGTCAAGGGGTTGAAGAGACCCAGTACTTC.

This clonotype was detected only a few times. V gene TRBV7-8 combines with J gene TRBJ1-4, with TRBD1 identical over 7 bases. V lost 5 bases and J lost 5; bases outside the gene matches: 8. The germline V gene has CDR1 SGHVS and CDR2 FQNEAQ. There are 15 residues in the CDR3. The CDR3 DNA follows: TGTGCCAGCAGCACACAGGGGCGAGGGAATGAAAAACTGTTTTTT. It encodes CASSTQGRGNEKLFF.

This chain links TRBV3-1 with TRBJ2-1; a weak D match, TRBD2 (5 bases). Trimming removed 0 bases at V and 1 base at J, with 7 bases between. In germline, CDR1 is LGHDT, CDR2 YNNKEL (reference sequence). This CDR3 comprises 15 residues. CDR3 residues: CASSQESGSYNEQFF. CDR3 sequence (DNA): TGTGCCAGCAGCCAAGAGAGCGGATCCTACAATGAGCAGTTCTTC.

This clonotype was detected ten times or more. The chain is built from TRBV12-3 or TRBV12-4 and TRBJ2-5, with D uncertain. Trimming pared 2 bases from V and 0 bases from J, leaving 10 bases between. The CDR3 runs 15 residues. CDR3 region: CASSLSSSYQETQYF. The CDR3 DNA reads as TGTGCCAGCAGTTTATCCTCCTCGTACCAAGAGACCCAGTACTTC.

This chain links TRBV7-8 with TRBJ2-7; D may be TRBD1 or TRBD2 (7 bases each). Germline V gives CDR1 SGHVS, CDR2 FQNEAQ. The length of the CDR3 is 18 residues. With 1 base removed from V and 1 base from J, the gap between germline ends came to 20 bases. Here the CDR3 DNA reads TGTGCCAGCAGCTTAGTAATTACAGGGGAGGGGGCTTCCTACGAGCAGTACTTC. This encodes CASSLVITGEGASYEQYF. Full variable domain (rest looked up from reference TRBV7-8 and TRBJ2-7): GAGVSQSPRYKVAKRGQDVALRCDPISGHVSLFWYQQALGQGPEFLTYFQNEAQLDKSGLPSDRFFAERPEGSVSTLKIQRTQQEDSAVYLCASSLVITGEGASYEQYFGPGTRLTVT.

Within the sample, this clonotype is medium-sized (0.01 to 0.1%). This chain connects TRBV11-2 to TRBJ2-2, with D possibly being TRBD1 (6 bases). There are 15 residues in the CDR3. Germline-derived CDR1 and CDR2 are SGHAT and FQNNGV. The V end lost 2 bases, the J end lost 6 bases, and 13 bases lay between the germline ends. The CDR3 sequence: CASSLPTGSAGELFF. The CDR3 nucleotides read TGTGCCAGCAGCTTACCTACAGGGTCAGCCGGGGAGCTGTTTTTT.

The chain links TRBV20-1 to TRBJ2-1; 13 bases map to TRBD2. The CDR3 is 15 residues long. The V gene's germline CDR1 is DFQATT and CDR2 SNEGSKA (reference sequence). V lost 5 bases and J lost 9; bases outside the gene matches: 10. CDR3 coding DNA: TGCAGTGCTCAGGCCGGACTAGCGGGAGTGGGTGAGCAGTTCTTC. Protein sequence: CSAQAGLAGVGEQFF.

The chain recombines TRBV14 with TRBJ2-7; no clear D. V lost 4 bases, J lost 11 bases, and 21 bases lay in between. Germline loops: CDR1 SGHDN, CDR2 FVKESK. CDR3 size: 14 residues. CDR3 in DNA: TGTGCCAGCAGCCCAGCCTACATAGACGAAACGAAGTACTTC. Translated, it gives CASSPAYIDETKYF.